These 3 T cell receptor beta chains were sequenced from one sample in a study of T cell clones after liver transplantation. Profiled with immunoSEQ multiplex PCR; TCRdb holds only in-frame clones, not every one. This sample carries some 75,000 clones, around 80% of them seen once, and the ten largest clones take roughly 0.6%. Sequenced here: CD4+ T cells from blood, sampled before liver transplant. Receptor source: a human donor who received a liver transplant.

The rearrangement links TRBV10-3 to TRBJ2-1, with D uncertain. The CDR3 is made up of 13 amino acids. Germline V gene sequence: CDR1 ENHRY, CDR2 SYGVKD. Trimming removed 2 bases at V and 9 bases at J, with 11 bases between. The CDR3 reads CAISEGSPGEQFF. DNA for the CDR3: TGTGCCATCAGTGAGGGGTCCCCAGGTGAGCAGTTCTTC.

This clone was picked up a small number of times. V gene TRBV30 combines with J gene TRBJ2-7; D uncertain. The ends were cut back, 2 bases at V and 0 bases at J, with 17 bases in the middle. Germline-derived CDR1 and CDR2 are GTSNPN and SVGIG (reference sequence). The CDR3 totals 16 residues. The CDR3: CAWSPRTVKSSYEQYF. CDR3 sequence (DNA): TGTGCCTGGAGTCCCCGGACGGTAAAGAGCTCCTACGAGCAGTACTTC.

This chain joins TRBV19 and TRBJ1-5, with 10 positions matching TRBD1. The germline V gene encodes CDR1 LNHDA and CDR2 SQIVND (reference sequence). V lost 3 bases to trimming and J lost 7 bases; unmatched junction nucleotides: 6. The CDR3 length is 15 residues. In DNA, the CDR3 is TGTGCCAGTAGTATGACAGCGGACAGGGGGCAGCCCCAGCATTTT. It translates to CASSMTADRGQPQHF.